This T cell receptor beta chain was recovered during a study of cytomegalovirus exposure and HLA in healthy donors. CDR1 LNHDA and CDR2 SQIVND come from the germline V gene (reference sequence). V lost 1 base and J lost 4, with 9 bases in between. The CDR3 consists of 14 residues. Assay used: immunoSEQ multiplex PCR; TCRdb lists only in-frame clones, some missing. This sample has 300,000 to 400,000 clones, with approximately 86% found just once. The TCR was taken from a man aged 30-40 years in good health and CMV-seronegative. Sequenced material: PBMCs. The chain carries TRBV19 and TRBJ2-3; D gene unclear. CDR3 region: CASSIVGLADTQYF. Written as DNA, the CDR3 is TGTGCCAGTAGTATAGTCGGGTTGGCAGATACGCAGTATTTT.